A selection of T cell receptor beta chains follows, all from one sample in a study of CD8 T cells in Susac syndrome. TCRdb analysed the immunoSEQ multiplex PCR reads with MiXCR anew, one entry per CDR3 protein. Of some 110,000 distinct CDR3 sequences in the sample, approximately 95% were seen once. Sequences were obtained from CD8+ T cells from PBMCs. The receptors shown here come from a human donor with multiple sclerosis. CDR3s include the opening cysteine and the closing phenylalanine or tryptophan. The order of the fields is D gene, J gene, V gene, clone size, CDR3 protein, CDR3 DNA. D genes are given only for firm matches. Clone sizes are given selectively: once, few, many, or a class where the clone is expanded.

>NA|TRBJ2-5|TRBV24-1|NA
CATSGATGETQYF
TGTGCCACCAGTGGGGCCACGGGGGAGACCCAGTACTTC
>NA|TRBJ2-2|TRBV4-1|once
CASSHPKDRRNTGELFF
TGCGCCAGCAGCCACCCCAAGGACAGACGGAACACCGGGGAGCTGTTTTTT
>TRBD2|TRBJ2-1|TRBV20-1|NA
CSARDPAGARDEQFF
TGCAGTGCTAGAGATCCTGCGGGAGCGAGGGATGAGCAGTTCTTC
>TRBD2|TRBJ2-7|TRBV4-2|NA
CASSQGAGGPSYEQYF
TGTGCCAGCAGCCAAGGTGCGGGGGGGCCGTCCTACGAGCAGTACTTC
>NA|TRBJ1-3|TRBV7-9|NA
CASLPWDSGNTIYF
TGTGCCAGCCTTCCCTGGGACTCTGGAAACACCATATATTTT
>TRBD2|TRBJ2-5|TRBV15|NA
CATSSTSGRETQYF
TGTGCCACCAGCTCCACTAGCGGGCGGGAGACCCAGTACTTC
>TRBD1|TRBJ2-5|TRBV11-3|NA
CASSLLGTGKRGSQETQYF
TGTGCCAGCAGCTTATTGGGGACAGGGAAAAGAGGGAGCCAAGAGACCCAGTACTTC
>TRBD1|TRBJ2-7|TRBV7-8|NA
CASSQKEGQLIYEQYF
TGTGCCAGCAGCCAGAAAGAGGGACAGCTCATCTACGAGCAGTACTTC
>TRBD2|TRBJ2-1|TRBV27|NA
CASSPLGTSGSQSYNEQFF
TGTGCCAGCAGTCCACTCGGGACTAGCGGGAGTCAGTCCTACAATGAGCAGTTCTTC
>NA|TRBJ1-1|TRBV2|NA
CASSVSKFGPSRNEAFF
TGTGCCAGCAGTGTCTCTAAATTTGGACCAAGCCGAAATGAAGCTTTCTTT
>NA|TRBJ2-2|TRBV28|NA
CASSLVVGELFF
TGTGCCAGCAGTTTAGTTGTCGGGGAGCTGTTTTTT
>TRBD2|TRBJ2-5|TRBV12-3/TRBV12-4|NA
CASNAGGTKYQETQYF
TGTGCCAGCAATGCGGGAGGGACAAAGTACCAAGAGACCCAGTACTTC
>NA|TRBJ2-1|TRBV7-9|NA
CASSSVGAPYNEQFF
TGTGCCAGCAGCTCAGTTGGGGCCCCCTACAATGAGCAGTTCTTC
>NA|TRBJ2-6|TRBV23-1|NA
CASSQSRFRSSGANVLTF
TGCGCCAGCAGTCAATCTCGTTTCAGGAGCTCTGGGGCCAACGTCCTGACTTTC
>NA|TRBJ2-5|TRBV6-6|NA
CASSPWQTQETQYF
TGTGCCAGCAGTCCCTGGCAAACCCAAGAGACCCAGTACTTC
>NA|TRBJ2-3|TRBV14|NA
CASSQSLGDTQYF
TGTGCCAGCAGCCAGAGCTTGGGAGATACGCAGTATTTT
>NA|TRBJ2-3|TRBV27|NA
CASSLSSTRTQYF
TGTGCCAGCAGTTTATCCTCTACCCGAACGCAGTATTTT
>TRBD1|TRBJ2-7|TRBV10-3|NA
CAITRQGYPYEQYF
TGTGCCATCACCCGACAGGGGTATCCCTACGAGCAGTACTTC
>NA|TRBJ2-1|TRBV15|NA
CATSRGTRPSSYNEQFF
TGTGCCACCAGCAGAGGGACCAGACCTAGCTCCTACAATGAGCAGTTCTTC
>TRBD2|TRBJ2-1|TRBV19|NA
CASSIGSSGSHNEQFF
TGTGCCAGTAGTATAGGGTCTAGCGGGAGTCACAATGAGCAGTTCTTC
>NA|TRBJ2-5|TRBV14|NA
CASSPTGEEETQYF
TGTGCCAGCAGCCCCACGGGGGAAGAAGAGACCCAGTACTTC
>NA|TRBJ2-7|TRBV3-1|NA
CASSQVAGYEQYF
TGTGCCAGCAGCCAAGTTGCGGGGTACGAGCAGTACTTC
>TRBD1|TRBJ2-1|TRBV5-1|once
CASSLDHTGTTYRGEQFF
TGCGCCAGCAGCTTGGACCATACCGGGACCACCTACAGGGGTGAGCAGTTCTTC
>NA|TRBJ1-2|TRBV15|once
CATSRTPIGGYTF
TGTGCCACCAGCAGAACCCCAATTGGTGGCTACACCTTC
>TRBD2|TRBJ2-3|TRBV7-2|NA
CASSLQLRTSGETDTQYF
TGTGCCAGCAGCCTACAACTGCGGACTAGCGGGGAGACAGATACGCAGTATTTT
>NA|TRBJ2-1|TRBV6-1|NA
CASSPGRSGWSYNEQFF
TGTGCCAGCAGTCCCGGCCGGTCCGGGTGGTCCTACAATGAGCAGTTCTTC